The clone carrying this T cell receptor beta chain was detected only a few times. Its specificity is unknown. TCR beta cDNA came from roughly 550 ng total RNA, primed with a constant-region primer. Amplification in three nested multiplex PCR rounds with slightly modified ARM-PCR gave rise to TCR beta libraries. The first two PCR rounds used TRBV1-TRBV30 forward primers with a C-beta reverse primer, about 10 cycles each. TCRdb analysed the multiplex PCR reads with MiXCR anew, one entry per CDR3 protein. The sample lists some 22,000 distinct CDR3 sequences; 75% to 80% were seen once. In germline, CDR1 is SQVTM, CDR2 ANQGSEA. The CDR3 is 12 residues long. V lost 7 bases, J lost 16 bases, and 16 bases stayed unmatched. This entry is derived from a study of tumor-infiltrating lymphocytes in primary liver carcinoma. Co-extracted RNA and DNA came from about 19-30 mg of unsorted bulk tissue. Study-wide results and limits: Found in all five tumor regions were only about 7.5-24% of top clones. Tumor specimens were characterized by a significantly higher top-250-clone fraction than blood (p = 0.039). Overlap in tumor-adjacent and tumor-blood pairs fell below that of tumor region pairs.

Sequenced: liver tumor tissue from sampling region 5. Subset described: tumor region T5, tumor centre. V gene TRBV29-1 combines with J gene TRBJ2-1; 7 bases match TRBD2. This sequence was found in a woman in her 30s with primary liver carcinoma and hepatitis B virus infection. The CDR3 sequence: CSALRDYNERFF. In nucleotides, the CDR3 is TGCAGCGCCTTAAGGGACTACAATGAGCGATTCTTC.